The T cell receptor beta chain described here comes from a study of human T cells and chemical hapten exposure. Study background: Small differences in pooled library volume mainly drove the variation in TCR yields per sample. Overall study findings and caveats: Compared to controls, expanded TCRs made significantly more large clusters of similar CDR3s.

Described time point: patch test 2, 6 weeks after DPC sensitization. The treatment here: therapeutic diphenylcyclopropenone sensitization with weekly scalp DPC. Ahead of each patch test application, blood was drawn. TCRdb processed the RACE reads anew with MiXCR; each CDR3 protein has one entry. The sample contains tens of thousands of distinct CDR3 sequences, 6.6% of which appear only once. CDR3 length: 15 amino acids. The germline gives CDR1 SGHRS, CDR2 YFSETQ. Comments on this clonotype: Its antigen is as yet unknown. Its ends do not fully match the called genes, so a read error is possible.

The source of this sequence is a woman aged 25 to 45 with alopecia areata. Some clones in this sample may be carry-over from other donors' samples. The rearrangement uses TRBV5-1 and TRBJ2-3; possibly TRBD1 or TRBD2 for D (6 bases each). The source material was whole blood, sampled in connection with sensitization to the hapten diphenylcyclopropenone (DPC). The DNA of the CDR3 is TGCGCCAGCACGAGAGGGGGGCCTAGCACAGATACGCATTATTTT. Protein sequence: CASTRGGPSTDTHYF.